The clone carrying this T cell receptor beta chain has more than one count but fewer than ten. Its antigen is not identified. The sample is drawn from a study of blood T cells in healthy people across ages. PCR was performed a second time for about 7 to 12 cycles using a sample-barcoded 5' primer and a J-beta primer mix. The study obtained at least 3 million CDR3-containing paired-end reads from every sample. Each CDR3 protein is one row after TCRdb ran MiXCR on the 5' RACE reads. The table lists roughly 1.9 million distinct CDR3 sequences, roughly two fifths of them singletons. The CDR3 is 16 residues long. J gave up 3 bases and V 0 bases, and 6 bases lay outside the gene matches. Germline loops: CDR1 DFQATT, CDR2 SNEGSKA (reference sequence). Study-level findings and limits: Age advanced and TCR beta diversity per million T cells fell, roughly linearly.

V is TRBV20-1 and J is TRBJ2-3, with 10 positions matching TRBD2. The sample was blood. The sequence was collected from a human donor in good health. The CDR3 here is CSARDPTSGETDTQYF. In DNA form, the CDR3 reads TGCAGTGCTAGAGATCCAACTAGCGGGGAAACAGATACGCAGTATTTT.